This T cell receptor beta chain was recovered during a study of T-cell memory formation after mild COVID-19. TCRdb used MiXCR to reprocess the 5' RACE reads, holding one entry per CDR3 protein. The sample records some 200,000 distinct CDR3 sequences, about a fifth being singletons. Turning to this clonotype: What it binds is not known.

The study, taken as a whole, reports: Researchers report contracting CD4+ clones mostly in CM and EM, with CD8+ clones in EMRA.

The receptor was isolated from an adult woman who had mild COVID-19 (a few samples of this study predate the infection). Cell type and time point are not known. The sequenced sample consisted of PBMCs or a T cell subset sorted from them (not recorded which).

CDR3: CASSLTGGKDTQYF. CDR3 DNA sequence: TGTGCCAGCAGCTTAACGGGAGGGAAGGATACGCAGTATTTT. The V and J genes are TRBV7-9 and TRBJ2-3; 8 bases are a match to TRBD2. The V gene end was trimmed by 2 bases and the J gene end by 6 bases; junction bases not matched to a gene: 4. Germline CDR1 and CDR2: SEHNR and FQNEAQ (reference sequence). The CDR3 has 14 residues.